This T cell receptor (beta chain) was recovered during a study of shared clonotypes between healthy human individuals. Clones were sequenced by immunoSEQ multiplex PCR, and TCRdb holds only the in-frame ones, with some missing. The table has some 1,100,000 clones, around 78% seen once. There are 18 residues in the CDR3. The V gene end was trimmed by 0 bases and the J gene end by 5 bases; junction bases not matched to a gene: 9. CDR1 and CDR2 (germline): SGHVS, FQNEAQ. Adults of Caucasian background living in Nashville, Tennessee made up all donors. Specimen: memory CD4+ T cells from PBMCs. Subset defined: CD45RA-negative fraction. The chain links TRBV7-8 to TRBJ2-2, with 10 bases lining up with TRBD1. This TCR was sampled from a young man in good health. Some clones in this sample may be carry-over from other donors' samples. The DNA for the CDR3 is TGTGCCAGCAGCTTAGCCCATAGGTGGACAGGGGGGACCGGGGAGCTGTTTTTT. Translating gives CASSLAHRWTGGTGELFF.